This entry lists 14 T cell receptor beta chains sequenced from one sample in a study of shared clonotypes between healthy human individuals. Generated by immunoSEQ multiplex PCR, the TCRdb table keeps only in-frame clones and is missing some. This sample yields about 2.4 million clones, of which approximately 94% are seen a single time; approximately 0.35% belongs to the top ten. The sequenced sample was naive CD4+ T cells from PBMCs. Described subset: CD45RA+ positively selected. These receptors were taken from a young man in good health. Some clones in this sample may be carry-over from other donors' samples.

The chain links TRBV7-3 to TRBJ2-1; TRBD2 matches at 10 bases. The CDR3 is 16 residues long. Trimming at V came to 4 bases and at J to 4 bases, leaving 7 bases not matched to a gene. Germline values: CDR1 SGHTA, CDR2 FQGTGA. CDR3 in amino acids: CASSSLAGVNYNEQFF. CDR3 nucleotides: TGTGCCAGCAGCTCCCTAGCGGGAGTAAATTACAATGAGCAGTTCTTC.

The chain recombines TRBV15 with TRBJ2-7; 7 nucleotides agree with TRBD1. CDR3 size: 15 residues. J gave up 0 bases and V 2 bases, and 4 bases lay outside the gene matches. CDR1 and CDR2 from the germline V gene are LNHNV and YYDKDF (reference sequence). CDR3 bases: TGTGCCACCAGCAGAAGGACAGGCCGCTCCTACGAGCAGTACTTC. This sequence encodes CATSRRTGRSYEQYF.

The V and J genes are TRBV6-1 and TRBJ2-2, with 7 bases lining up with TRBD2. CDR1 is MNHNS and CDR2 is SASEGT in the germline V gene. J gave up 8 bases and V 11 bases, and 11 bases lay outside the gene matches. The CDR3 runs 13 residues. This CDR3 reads CAGGAGPSGELFF. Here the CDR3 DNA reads TGTGCCGGGGGAGCGGGACCCTCGGGGGAGCTGTTTTTT.

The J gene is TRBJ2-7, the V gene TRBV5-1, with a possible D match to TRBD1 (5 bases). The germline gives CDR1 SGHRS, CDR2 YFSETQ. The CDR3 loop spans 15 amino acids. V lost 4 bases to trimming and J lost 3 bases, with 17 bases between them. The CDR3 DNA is TGCGCCAGCAGCCTTCTCGTAGACAGTTTCTACGAGCAGTACTTC. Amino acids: CASSLLVDSFYEQYF.

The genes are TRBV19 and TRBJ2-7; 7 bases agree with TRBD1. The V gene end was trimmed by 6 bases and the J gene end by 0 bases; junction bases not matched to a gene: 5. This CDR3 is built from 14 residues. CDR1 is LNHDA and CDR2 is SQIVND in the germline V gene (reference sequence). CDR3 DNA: TGTGCCAGTAGCTTACAGGGGAGCTCCTACGAGCAGTACTTC. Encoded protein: CASSLQGSSYEQYF.

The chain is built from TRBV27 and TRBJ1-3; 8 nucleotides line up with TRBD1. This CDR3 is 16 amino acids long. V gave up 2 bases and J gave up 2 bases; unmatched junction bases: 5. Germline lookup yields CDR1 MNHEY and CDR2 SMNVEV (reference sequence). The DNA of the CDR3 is TGTGCCAGCAGTTTAAGACAGGGGATTACTGGAAACACCATATATTTT. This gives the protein CASSLRQGITGNTIYF.

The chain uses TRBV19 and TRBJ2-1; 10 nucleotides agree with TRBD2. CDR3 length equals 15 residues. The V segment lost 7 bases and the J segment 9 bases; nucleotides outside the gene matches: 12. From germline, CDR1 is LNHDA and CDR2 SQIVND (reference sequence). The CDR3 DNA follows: TGTGCCAGTACCCTCCGAGCGGGAGGGCCAGGTGAGCAGTTCTTC. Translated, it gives CASTLRAGGPGEQFF.

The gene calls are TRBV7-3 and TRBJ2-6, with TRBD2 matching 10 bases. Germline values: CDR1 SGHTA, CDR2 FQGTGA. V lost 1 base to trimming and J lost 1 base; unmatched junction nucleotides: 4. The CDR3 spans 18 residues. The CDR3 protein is CASSLKAGGPSGANVLTF. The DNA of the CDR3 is TGTGCCAGCAGCTTAAAAGCGGGAGGGCCGTCTGGGGCCAACGTCCTGACTTTC.

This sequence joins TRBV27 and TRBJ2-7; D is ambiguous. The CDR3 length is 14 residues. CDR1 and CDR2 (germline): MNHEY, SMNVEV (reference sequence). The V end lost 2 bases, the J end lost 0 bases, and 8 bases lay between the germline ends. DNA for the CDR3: TGTGCCAGCAGTTTACGACAAAACTCCTACGAGCAGTACTTC. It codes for CASSLRQNSYEQYF.

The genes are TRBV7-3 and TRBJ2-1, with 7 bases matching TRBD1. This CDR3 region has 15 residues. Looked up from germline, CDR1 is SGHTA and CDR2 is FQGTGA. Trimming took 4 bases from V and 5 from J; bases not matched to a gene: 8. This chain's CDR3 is CASSSGRTGNNEQFF. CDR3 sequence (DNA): TGTGCCAGCAGCTCCGGACGGACAGGTAACAATGAGCAGTTCTTC.

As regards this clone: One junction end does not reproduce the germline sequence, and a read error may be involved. This CDR3 is CASSDGTIF. DNA of the CDR3: TGTGCCAGCAGTGACGGGACCATTTTT. The rearrangement links TRBV6-6 to TRBJ2-3; TRBD1 or TRBD2 may be the D gene (5 bases each). Germline V lookup: CDR1 MNHNY, CDR2 SVGAGI (reference sequence). CDR3 length: 9 residues.

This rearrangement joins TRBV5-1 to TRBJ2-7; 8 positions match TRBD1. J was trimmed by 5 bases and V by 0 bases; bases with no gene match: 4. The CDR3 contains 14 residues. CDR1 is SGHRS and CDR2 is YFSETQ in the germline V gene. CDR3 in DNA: TGCGCCAGCAGCTTGGGGACAGGGTACGACGAGCAGTACTTC. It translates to CASSLGTGYDEQYF.

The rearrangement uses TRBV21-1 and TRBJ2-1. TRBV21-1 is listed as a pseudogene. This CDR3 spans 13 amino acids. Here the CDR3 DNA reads TGTGCCAGCGGACGGAGCTCCTACAATGAGCAGTTCTTC. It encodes CASGRSSYNEQFF.

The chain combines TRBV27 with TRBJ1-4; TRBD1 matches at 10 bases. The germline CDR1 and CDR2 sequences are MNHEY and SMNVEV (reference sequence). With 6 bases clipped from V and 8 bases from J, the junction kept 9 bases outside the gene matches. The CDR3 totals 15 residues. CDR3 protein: CASSLDRGRREKLFF. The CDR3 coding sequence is TGTGCCAGCAGCCTTGACAGGGGGCGACGGGAAAAACTGTTTTTT.